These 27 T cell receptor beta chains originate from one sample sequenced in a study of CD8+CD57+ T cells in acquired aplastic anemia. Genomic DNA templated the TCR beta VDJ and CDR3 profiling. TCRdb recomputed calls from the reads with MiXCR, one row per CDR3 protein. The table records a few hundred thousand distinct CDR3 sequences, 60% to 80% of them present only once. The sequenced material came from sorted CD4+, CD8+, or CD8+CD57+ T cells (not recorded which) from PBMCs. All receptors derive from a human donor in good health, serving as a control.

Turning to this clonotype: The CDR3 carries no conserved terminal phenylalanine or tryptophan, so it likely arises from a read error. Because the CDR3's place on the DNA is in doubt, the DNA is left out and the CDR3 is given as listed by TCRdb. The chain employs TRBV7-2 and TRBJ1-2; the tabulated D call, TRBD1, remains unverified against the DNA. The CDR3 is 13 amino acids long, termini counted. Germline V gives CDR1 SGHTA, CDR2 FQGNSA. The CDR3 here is CASSFYPGGDEQY.

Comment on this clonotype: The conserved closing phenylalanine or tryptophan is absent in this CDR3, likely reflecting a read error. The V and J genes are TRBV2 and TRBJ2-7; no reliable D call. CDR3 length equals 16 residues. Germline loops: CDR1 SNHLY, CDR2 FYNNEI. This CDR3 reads CATSLLSEAKYYGQYI. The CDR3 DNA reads TGTGCCACCAGTCTTCTGAGCGAGGCCAAGTACTACGGGCAGTACATC.

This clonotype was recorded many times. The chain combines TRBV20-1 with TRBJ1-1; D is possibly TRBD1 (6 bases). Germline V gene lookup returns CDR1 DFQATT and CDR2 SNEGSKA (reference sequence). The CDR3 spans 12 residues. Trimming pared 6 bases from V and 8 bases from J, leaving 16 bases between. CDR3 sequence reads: CSALKGGTEAFF. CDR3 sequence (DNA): TGCAGTGCCCTGAAGGGGGGTACGGAAGCTTTCTTT.

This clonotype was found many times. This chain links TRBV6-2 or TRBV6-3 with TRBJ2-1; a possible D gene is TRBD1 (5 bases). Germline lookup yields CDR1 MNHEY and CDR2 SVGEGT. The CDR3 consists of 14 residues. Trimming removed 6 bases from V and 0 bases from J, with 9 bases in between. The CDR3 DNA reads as TGTGCCAGCAGCCGGACAATCTCCTACAATGAGCAGTTCTTC. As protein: CASSRTISYNEQFF.

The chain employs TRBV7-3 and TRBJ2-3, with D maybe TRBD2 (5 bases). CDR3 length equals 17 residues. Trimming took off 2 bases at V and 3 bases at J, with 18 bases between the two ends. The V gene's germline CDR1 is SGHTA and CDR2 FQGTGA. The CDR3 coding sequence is TGTGCCAGCAGCTTATCCGCGCCAAGCGGAGGTACAGATACGCAGTATTTT. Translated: CASSLSAPSGGTDTQYF.

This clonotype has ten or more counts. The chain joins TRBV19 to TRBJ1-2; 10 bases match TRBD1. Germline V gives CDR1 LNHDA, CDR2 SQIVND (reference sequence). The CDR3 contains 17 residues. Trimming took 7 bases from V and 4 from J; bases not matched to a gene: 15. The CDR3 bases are TGTGCCAGTACCCGCTCGACAGGGGGCTCTCATATCTATGGCTACACCTTC. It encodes CASTRSTGGSHIYGYTF.

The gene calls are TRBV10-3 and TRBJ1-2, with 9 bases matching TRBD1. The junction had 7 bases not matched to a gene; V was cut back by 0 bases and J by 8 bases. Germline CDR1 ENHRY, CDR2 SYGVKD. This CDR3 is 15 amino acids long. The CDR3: CAISESNRGPEGYTF. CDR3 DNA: TGTGCCATCAGTGAGTCGAACAGGGGGCCGGAGGGCTACACCTTC.

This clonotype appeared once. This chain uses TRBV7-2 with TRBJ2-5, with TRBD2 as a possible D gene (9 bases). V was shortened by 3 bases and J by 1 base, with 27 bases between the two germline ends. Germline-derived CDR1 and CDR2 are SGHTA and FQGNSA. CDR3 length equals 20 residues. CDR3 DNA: TGTGCCAGCAGCTTGGACAGGGCAAGTTCTGGCGGGGGGGCCCAAGAGACCCAGTACTTC. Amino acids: CASSLDRASSGGGAQETQYF.

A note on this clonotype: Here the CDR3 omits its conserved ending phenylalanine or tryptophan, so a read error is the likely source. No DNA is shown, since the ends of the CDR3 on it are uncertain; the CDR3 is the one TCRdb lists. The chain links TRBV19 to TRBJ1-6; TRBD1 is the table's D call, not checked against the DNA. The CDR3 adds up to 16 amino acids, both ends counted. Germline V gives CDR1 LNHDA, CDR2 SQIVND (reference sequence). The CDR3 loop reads CASSTIAQGHISPLQV.

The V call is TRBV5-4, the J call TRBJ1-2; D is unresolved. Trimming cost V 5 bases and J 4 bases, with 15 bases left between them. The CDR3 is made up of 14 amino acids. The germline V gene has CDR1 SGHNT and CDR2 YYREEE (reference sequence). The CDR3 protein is CASSLWGKIYGYTF. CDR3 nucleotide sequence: TGTGCCAGCAGTTTATGGGGAAAGATCTATGGCTACACCTTC.

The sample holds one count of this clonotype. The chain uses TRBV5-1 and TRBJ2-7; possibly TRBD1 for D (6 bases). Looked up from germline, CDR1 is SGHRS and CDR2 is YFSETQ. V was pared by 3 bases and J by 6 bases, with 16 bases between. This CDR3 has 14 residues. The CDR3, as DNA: TGCGCCAGCAGCTCGTCTACAGGGCCCGGCGAGCAGTACTTC. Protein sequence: CASSSSTGPGEQYF.

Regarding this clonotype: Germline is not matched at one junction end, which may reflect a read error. CDR3 sequence: CSAGYRDAYNF. The CDR3, as DNA: TGCAGTGCTGGGTACAGGGACGCCTACAATTTT. This chain uses TRBV20-1 with TRBJ2-3, with D possibly TRBD1 on 6 matching bases. The V gene's germline CDR1 is DFQATT and CDR2 SNEGSKA (reference sequence). The CDR3 has 11 amino acids.

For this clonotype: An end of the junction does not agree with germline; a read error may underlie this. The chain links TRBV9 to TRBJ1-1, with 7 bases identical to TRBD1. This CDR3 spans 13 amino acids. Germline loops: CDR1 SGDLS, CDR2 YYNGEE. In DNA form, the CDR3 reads TGTGCCAGCAGGGGGACAGCCATAACTGGGGGTTCCTTT. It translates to CASRGTAITGGSF.

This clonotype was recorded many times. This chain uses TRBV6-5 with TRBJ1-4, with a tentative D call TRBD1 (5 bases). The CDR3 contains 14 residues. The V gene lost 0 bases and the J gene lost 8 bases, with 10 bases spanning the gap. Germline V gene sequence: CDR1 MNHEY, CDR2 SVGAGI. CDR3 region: CASSYSGTGEKLFF. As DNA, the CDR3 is TGTGCCAGCAGTTACTCGGGGACTGGGGAAAAACTGTTTTTT.

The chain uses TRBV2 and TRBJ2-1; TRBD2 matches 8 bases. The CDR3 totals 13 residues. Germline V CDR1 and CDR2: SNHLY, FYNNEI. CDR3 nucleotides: TGTAGTGTTAACGGGGGGGGCTTAAATAAGCAGTTCTTC. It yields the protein CSVNGGGLNKQFF.

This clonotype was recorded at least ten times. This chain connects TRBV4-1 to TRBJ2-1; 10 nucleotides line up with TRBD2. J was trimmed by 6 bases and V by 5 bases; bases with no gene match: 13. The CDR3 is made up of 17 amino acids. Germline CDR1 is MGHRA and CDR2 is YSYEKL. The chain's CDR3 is CASSSMTSGGATNEQFF. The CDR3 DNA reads TGCGCCAGCAGCTCTATGACAAGCGGGGGGGCAACCAATGAGCAGTTCTTC.

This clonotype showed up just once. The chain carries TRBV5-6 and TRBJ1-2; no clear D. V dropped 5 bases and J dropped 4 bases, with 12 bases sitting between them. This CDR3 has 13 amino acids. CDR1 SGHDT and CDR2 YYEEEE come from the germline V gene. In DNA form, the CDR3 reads TGTGCCAGCAGTCCATGGGAGGGCTATGGCTACACCTTC. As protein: CASSPWEGYGYTF.

The CDR3 bases are TGTGCCAGCAGCTTCGAGGGGGGACGGAACGAGCAGTACTTC. Translation: CASSFEGGRNEQYF. This sequence joins TRBV7-2 and TRBJ2-7; D might be TRBD1 or TRBD2, each matching 6 bases. The V gene's germline CDR1 is SGHTA and CDR2 FQGNSA. This CDR3 spans 14 amino acids. V was pared by 3 bases and J by 5 bases, with 14 bases between.

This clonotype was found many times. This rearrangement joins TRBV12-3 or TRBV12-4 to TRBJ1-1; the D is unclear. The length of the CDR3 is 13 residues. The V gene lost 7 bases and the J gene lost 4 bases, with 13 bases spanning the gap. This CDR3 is CASTSSRGTEAFF. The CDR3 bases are TGTGCCAGCACCTCTTCCCGTGGCACTGAAGCTTTCTTT.

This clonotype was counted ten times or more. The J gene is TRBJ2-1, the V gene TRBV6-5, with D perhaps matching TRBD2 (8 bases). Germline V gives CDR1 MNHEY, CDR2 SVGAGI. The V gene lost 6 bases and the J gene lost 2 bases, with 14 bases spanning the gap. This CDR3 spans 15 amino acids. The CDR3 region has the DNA TGTGCCAGCAGCAGGGGGACTAGACCCTACAATGAGCAGTTCTTC. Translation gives CASSRGTRPYNEQFF.

The CDR3 reads CASSRGRNNSPLQQYF. DNA of the CDR3: TGTGCCAGCAGCCGAGGGCGGAATAATTCACCCCTCCAGCAGTACTTC. V and J are TRBV9 and TRBJ2-7, with TRBD2 as a possible D gene (5 bases). CDR1 is SGDLS, CDR2 YYNGEE, per germline. The CDR3 runs to 16 residues. Trimming left V 4 bases short and J 8 bases short, with 25 bases between. The complete variable domain, with remaining parts taken from reference TRBV9 and TRBJ2-7, reads DSGVTQTPKHLITATGQRVTLRCSPRSGDLSVYWYQQSLDQGLQFLIQYYNGEERAKGNILERFSAQQFPDLHSELNLSSLELGDSALYFCASSRGRNNSPLQQYFGPGTRLTVT.

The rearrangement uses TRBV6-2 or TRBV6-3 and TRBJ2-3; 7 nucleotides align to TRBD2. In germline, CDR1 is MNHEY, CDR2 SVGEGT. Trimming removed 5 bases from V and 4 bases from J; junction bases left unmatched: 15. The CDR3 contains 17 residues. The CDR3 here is CASSRPERGSRADTQYF. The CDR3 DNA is TGTGCCAGCAGTAGGCCTGAGCGGGGAAGCCGTGCAGATACGCAGTATTTT.

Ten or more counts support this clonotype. CDR3: CASNLGPSDETQYF. Written as DNA, the CDR3 is TGTGCCAGCAATCTAGGGCCTAGCGATGAGACCCAGTACTTC. The gene calls are TRBV12-3 or TRBV12-4 and TRBJ2-5; possibly TRBD2 for D (6 bases). The CDR3 sequence is 14 residues long. Trimming removed 7 bases from V and 5 bases from J, with 17 bases in between.

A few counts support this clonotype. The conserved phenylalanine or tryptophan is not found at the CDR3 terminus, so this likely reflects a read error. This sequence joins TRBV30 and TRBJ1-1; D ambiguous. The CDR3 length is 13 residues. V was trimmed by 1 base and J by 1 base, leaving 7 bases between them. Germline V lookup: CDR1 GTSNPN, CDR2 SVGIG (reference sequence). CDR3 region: CAWSALTNTEAFL. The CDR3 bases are TGTGCCTGGAGTGCACTGACGAACACTGAAGCTTTCCTT.

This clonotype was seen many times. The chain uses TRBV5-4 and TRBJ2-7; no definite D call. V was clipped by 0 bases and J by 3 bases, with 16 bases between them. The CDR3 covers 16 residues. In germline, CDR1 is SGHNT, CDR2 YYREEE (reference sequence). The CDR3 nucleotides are TGTGCCAGCAGCTTGGGCGCCGGGCCCTTTCTCTACGAGCAGTACTTC. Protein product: CASSLGAGPFLYEQYF.

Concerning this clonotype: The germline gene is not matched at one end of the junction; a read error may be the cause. The CDR3 DNA is TGTGCCACCTCCCCCTGCGCGACCCAGGACTACAACTTC. Its protein is CATSPCATQDYNF. This chain joins TRBV19 and TRBJ1-2; D gene uncertain. The CDR3 is 13 residues long. Germline loops: CDR1 LNHDA, CDR2 SQIVND (reference sequence).

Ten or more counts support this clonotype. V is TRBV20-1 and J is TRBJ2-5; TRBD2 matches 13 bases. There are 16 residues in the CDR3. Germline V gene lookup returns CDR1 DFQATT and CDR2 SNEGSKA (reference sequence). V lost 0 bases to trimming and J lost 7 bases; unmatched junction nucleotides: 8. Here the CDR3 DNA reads TGCAGTGCTAGAGACCGTAGACTAGCGGGGGGCGGGACCCAGTACTTC. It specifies CSARDRRLAGGGTQYF.